This T cell receptor beta chain was sequenced during a study of blood T cell repertoires in COVID-19. At the level of the study: Nucleic acid was either cDNA or gDNA, and it came from T cells, B-cell-depleted T cells, or PBMCs.

Per the germline V gene, CDR1 is KGHDR and CDR2 is SFDVKD. The CDR3 consists of 13 residues. The J segment lost 2 bases and the V segment lost 9 bases, leaving 2 bases of the junction unmatched. Methods used by the authors: Estimated nucleated cell counts came from reference gene primer amplification. Sequencing was performed with immunoSEQ multiplex PCR; in TCRdb, only in-frame clones are kept and a portion is missing. D and trimming come from the DNA, and the V and J calls and clone size come from that table. Of about 130,000 clones detected, around 81% appear once; the ten largest clones hold more than 9.5%.

Material: peripheral blood. The rearrangement uses TRBV24-1 and TRBJ2-2, with TRBD1 matching over 7 bases. The clonotype originates from a man aged 40-49 years with active or convalescent COVID-19. CDR3 amino acids: CATGTANTGELFF. The DNA for the CDR3 is TGTGCCACCGGGACAGCAAACACCGGGGAGCTGTTTTTT.